What follows describes a single TCR beta chain. Sequenced by immunoSEQ multiplex PCR; TCRdb stores in-frame clones only, minus some. The sample gives about 820,000 clones, 80% to 95% of which show up once; less than 25% is in the top ten. The sample is drawn from a study of shared clonotypes between healthy human individuals. About the study: A couple of women and a few men aged 18 to 49 served as donors. Researchers assigned three CD4 naive, three CD4 memory, two CD8 naive and one CD8 memory plate to each donor.

Germline CDR1 is SGHTA and CDR2 is FQGNSA. The CDR3 is 13 amino acids. The V end was cut by 5 bases, the J end by 9 bases, with 14 bases between. Naive CD8 isolation took CD45RO-negative cells positively selected for CCR7 and excluded terminally differentiated effector memory CD45RA+ cells. Study donors comprised healthy, HIV-negative adults devoid of recent acute infection or vaccination. The sample consisted of naive CD8+ T cells sorted from blood. The chain links TRBV7-2 to TRBJ2-1; the D gene is possibly TRBD2 (5 bases). This TCR derives from a man aged 25 to 40 in good health. The CDR3 DNA is TGTGCCAGCAGCCCAACTCCCAGCGGTGAGCAGTTCTTC. Amino acid sequence: CASSPTPSGEQFF.